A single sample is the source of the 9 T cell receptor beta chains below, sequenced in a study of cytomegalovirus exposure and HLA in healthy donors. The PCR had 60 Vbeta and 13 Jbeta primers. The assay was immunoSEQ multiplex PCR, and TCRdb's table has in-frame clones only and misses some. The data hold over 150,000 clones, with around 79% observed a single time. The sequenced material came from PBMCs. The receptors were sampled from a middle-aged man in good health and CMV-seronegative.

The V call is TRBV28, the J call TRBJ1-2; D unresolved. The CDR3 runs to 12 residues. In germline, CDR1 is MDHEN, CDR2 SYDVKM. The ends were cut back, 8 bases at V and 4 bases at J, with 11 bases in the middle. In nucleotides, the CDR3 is TGTGCCAGCGGTACCACTATCTATGGCTACACCTTC. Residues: CASGTTIYGYTF.

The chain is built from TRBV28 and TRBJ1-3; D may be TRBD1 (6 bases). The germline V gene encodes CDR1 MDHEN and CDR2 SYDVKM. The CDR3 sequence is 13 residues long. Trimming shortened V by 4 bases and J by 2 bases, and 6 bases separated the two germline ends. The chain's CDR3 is CASSSGAGNTIYF. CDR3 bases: TGTGCCAGCAGTTCAGGGGCTGGAAACACCATATATTTT.

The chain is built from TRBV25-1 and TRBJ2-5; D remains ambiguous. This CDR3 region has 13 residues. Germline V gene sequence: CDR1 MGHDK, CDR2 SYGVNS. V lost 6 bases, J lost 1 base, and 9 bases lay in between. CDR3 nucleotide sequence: TGTGCCAGCAGCAAACAGCCCCAAGAGACCCAGTACTTC. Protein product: CASSKQPQETQYF.

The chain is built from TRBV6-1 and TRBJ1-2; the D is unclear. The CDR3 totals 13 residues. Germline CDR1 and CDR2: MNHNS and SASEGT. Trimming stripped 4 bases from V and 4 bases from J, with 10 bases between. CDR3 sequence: CASSVSQIYGYTF. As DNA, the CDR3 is TGTGCCAGCAGTGTGTCTCAGATCTATGGCTACACCTTC.

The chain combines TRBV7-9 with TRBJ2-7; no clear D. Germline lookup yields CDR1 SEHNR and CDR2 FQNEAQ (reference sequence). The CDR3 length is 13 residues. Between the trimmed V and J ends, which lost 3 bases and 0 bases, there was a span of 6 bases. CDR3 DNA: TGTGCCAGCAGCTTTTTGAGCTCCTACGAGCAGTACTTC. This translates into CASSFLSSYEQYF.

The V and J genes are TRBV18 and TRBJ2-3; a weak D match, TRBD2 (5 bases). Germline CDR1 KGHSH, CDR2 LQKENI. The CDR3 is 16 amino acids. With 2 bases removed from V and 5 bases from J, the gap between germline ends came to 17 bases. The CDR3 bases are TGTGCCAGCTCACCAGAATTAGGAACTAGGGTAGATACGCAGTATTTT. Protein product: CASSPELGTRVDTQYF. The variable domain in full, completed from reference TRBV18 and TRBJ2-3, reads NAGVMQNPRHLVRRRGQEARLRCSPMKGHSHVYWYRQLPEEGLKFMVYLQKENIIDESGMPKERFSAEFPKEGPSILRIQQVVRGDSAAYFCASSPELGTRVDTQYFGPGTRLTVL.

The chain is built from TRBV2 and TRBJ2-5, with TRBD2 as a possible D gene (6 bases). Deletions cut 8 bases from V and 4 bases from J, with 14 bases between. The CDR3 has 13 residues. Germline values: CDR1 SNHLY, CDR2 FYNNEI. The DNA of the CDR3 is TGTGCCAGCTCCAACCGGGGAGGAGAGACCCAGTACTTC. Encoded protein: CASSNRGGETQYF.

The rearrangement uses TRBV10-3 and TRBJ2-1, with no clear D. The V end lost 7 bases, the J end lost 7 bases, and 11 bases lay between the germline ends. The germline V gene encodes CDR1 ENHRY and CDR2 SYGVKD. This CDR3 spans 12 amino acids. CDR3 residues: CAINQAGNEQFF. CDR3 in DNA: TGTGCCATCAATCAGGCAGGTAATGAGCAGTTCTTC.

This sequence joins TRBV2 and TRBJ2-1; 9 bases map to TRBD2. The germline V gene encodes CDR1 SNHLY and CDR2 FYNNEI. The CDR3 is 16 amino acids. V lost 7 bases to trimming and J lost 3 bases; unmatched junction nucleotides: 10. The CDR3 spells CASKKSLAGIYNEQFF. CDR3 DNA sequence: TGTGCCAGCAAAAAAAGTCTAGCGGGGATCTACAATGAGCAGTTCTTC.